The rows below give T cell receptor beta chains drawn from one sample of a study of blood T cells in healthy people across ages. TCRdb recomputed calls from the 5' RACE reads with MiXCR, one row per CDR3 protein. The table includes about 1.4 million distinct CDR3 sequences, 55% to 75% detected once. The sequenced sample consisted of blood. These TCRs come from a man younger than 35 in good health. CDR3s leave out the opening cysteine and the closing phenylalanine or tryptophan.

v_call cdr3_aa
TRBV6-2/TRBV6-3 ASKSVNEQF
TRBV29-1 GAPEAGTYEQY
TRBV5-1 ASSLEGGIQY
TRBV15 ATSRDFSRGADNEQF
TRBV4-2 ASSYPDGQETQY
TRBV4-1 ASSQDAGGLQAEQY
TRBV4-2 ASSQDLWDRAEKLF
TRBV6-5 ASSPDRSEQY
TRBV4-2 ASSQEGPGLGMDEQF
TRBV27 ASSSQGAHGYGYT
TRBV7-2 ASRRDHWADYGYT
TRBV20-1 SAREGSGHSGANVLT
TRBV11-2 ASSLVGTSGTDTQY
TRBV4-2 ASSSVAGGFYEQY
TRBV4-1 ASSQPTRGIKNIQY
TRBV11-2 ASSILSGGASDTQY
TRBV6-1 TSSLSTGGQETQY
TRBV4-3 ASSQVEGFSSYEQY
TRBV4-2 ASSQVRGNIQY
TRBV20-1 SARGDYNTGELF
TRBV12-3/TRBV12-4 ASRRPGSGANVLT
TRBV27 ASTEGWGGYEQY
TRBV4-3 ASSPGTRADTQY
TRBV3-1 ASSQPDRESEAF
TRBV24-1 ATSDLGTGGETQY
TRBV20-1 SAPARNEGELF
TRBV4-1 ASSPRGGRNNEQF
TRBV4-1 ASSQGSTGHAKNIQY
TRBV11-2 ASSLNLYQAKAFNEQF
TRBV11-2 ASSLGAGNYNEQF
TRBV11-2 ASSPAGGPGANVLT
TRBV10-3 AISGSGEGYGYT
TRBV25-1 ASSGMTGGNTEAF
TRBV20-1 SARGGTFYNSPLH
TRBV6-5 ASSYFGPGTSDSYEQY
TRBV25-1 ASSEPGRDDTQY
TRBV7-9 ASSLGGIRTGPTDTQY
TRBV24-1 ATSDSSGTSGSKTDTQY
TRBV21-1 ASFSSSTGFQNTGELF
TRBV5-1 ASNPDRDGYNEQF
TRBV29-1 SVDVSGQGSYEQY
TRBV15 ATSRKDGYNEQF
TRBV30 AWSVYGYT
TRBV7-2 ASSWGTGNEKLF
TRBV7-9 ASSSGTGGMNTEAF
TRBV6-2/TRBV6-3 ASSYSEGIRSYNEQF
TRBV29-1 SVMRGVGDEQY
TRBV6-2/TRBV6-3 ASSYRGVDYGYT
TRBV5-1 ASSLGALGIGTEAF
TRBV12-3/TRBV12-4 ASTFRGRTGEAQY
TRBV29-1 SVVDAGTFGYGYT
TRBV6-1 ASRPPTSDLEQF
TRBV4-2 ASSGAGTTFGYTDTQY
TRBV4-1 ASSPGSTGEETQY